This TCR beta chain was sequenced for a study of T cell changes during pregnancy in multiple sclerosis. Trimming pared 4 bases from V and 7 bases from J, leaving 13 bases between. Germline V CDR1 and CDR2: SGHDN, FVKESK. This CDR3 is 14 amino acids long. The repertoire was sequenced with immunoSEQ multiplex PCR; TCRdb's copy has only in-frame clones and lacks some. Counted here are roughly 75,000 clones, 85% to 95% occurring once; the ten biggest clones make up roughly 1.9%. The sequence was collected from a female donor in good health, enrolled as a control in a pregnancy study. V gene TRBV14 combines with J gene TRBJ1-4, with no clear D. The sequencing here drew on peripheral blood, taken in the third trimester of pregnancy. The CDR3 DNA sequence: TGTGCCAGCAGCCCTAGGTCGGGTGGTGAAAAACTGTTTTTT. Amino acid sequence: CASSPRSGGEKLFF.